This T cell receptor beta chain was sequenced for a study of breast tumors, draining lymph nodes, adjacent tissues. Whole-study findings and limits: Compared with lymph nodes, tumors were less diverse; compared with nontumor tissue, more. Data fit most tumor T cells coming from lymph node, expanding in tumor. Tumor and nontumor repertoires were significantly more similar in luminal-like than in basal-like breast cancer.

Germline lookup yields CDR1 SGHDN and CDR2 FVKESK. This CDR3 contains 13 residues. V lost 8 bases to trimming and J lost 5 bases, with 15 bases between them. TCRdb itself ran the multiplex PCR reads through MiXCR, one entry per CDR3 protein. The table lists about 130,000 distinct CDR3 sequences, approximately 20% of them singletons, with roughly 3.6% in the top ten. The lymph nodes were axillary draining lymph nodes from breast cancer patients. Many counts were recorded for this clonotype. Antigen specificity is unknown. The rearrangement joins TRBV14 to TRBJ2-5; weak D call: TRBD1 (6 bases). This TCR derives from a female donor with breast cancer. Some clones in this sample may be carry-over from other donors' samples. The sequencing sample was made of axillary lymph node tissue. The CDR3 DNA sequence: TGTGCCAGCCAGCAGGGGTTATGGGAGACCCAGTACTTC. Translating gives CASQQGLWETQYF.